Presented here are 22 T cell receptor beta chains from one specimen sequenced in a study of vaccination and CD4 T cells after COVID-19. Their cognate antigens are unknown. Researchers used the Oncomine TCR Beta short-read assay to sequence DNA from cultured CD4+ T cells. MiXCR, run by TCRdb on the PCR reads, gives a single entry per CDR3 protein. The repertoire includes about 13,000 distinct CDR3 sequences, about 43% of them detected once, and just under 9.5% sits in the top ten. Treatment indicated: approximately nine-day PBMC culture with coronavirus spike peptide pools or control peptides (ViraFEST assay). Sequenced material: CD4+ T cells from blood, cultured in vitro. The receptors stem from a human donor who had recovered from COVID-19.

Here the CDR3 DNA reads TGTGCCAGCCGGCGGGGCGAATATCAGCCCCAGCATTTT. It is translated as CASRRGEYQPQHF. This chain joins TRBV27 and TRBJ1-5; tentatively, D is TRBD1 (5 bases). Germline V gene data show CDR1 as MNHEY and CDR2 as SMNVEV (reference sequence). The CDR3 has 13 residues. V was clipped by 8 bases and J by 5 bases, with 13 bases between them.

V gene TRBV11-2 combines with J gene TRBJ1-2; no clear D gene. Looked up from germline, CDR1 is SGHAT and CDR2 is FQNNGV. The CDR3 is 15 amino acids. Trimming cost V 5 bases and J 2 bases, with 15 bases left between them. The CDR3 bases are TGTGCCAGCAGCCATTTCAGAGGATGGAACTATGGCTACACCTTC. This gives the protein CASSHFRGWNYGYTF.

This chain uses TRBV7-6 with TRBJ2-5; 7 nucleotides align to TRBD1. Trimming at V came to 5 bases and at J to 2 bases, leaving 5 bases not matched to a gene. This CDR3 has 14 residues. Germline V gene sequence: CDR1 SGHVS, CDR2 FNYEAQ. The CDR3 protein is CASSMDRNQETQYF. CDR3 DNA sequence: TGTGCCAGCAGCATGGACAGGAATCAAGAGACCCAGTACTTC.

This clonotype was seen more than once but under ten times. The chain recombines TRBV20-1 with TRBJ1-2; 7 nucleotides agree with TRBD1. Trimming at V came to 5 bases and at J to 4 bases, leaving 1 base not matched to a gene. Germline values: CDR1 DFQATT, CDR2 SNEGSKA (reference sequence). The length of the CDR3 is 11 residues. CDR3 protein: CSADRVYGYTF. DNA for the CDR3: TGCAGTGCTGACAGGGTCTATGGCTACACCTTC.

The J gene is TRBJ2-1, the V gene TRBV6-1; D is undetermined. Per germline, CDR1 MNHNS and CDR2 SASEGT. The length of the CDR3 is 13 residues. V shed 6 bases and J shed 4 bases, with 10 bases lying between them. This CDR3 reads CASSPVEYNEQFF. DNA for the CDR3: TGTGCCAGCAGCCCCGTCGAGTACAATGAGCAGTTCTTC.

This clonotype was picked up a small number of times. CDR3 sequence: CSARGQAGATVQYF. CDR3 bases: TGCAGTGCTAGGGGACAAGCGGGAGCGACCGTTCAGTACTTC. The chain carries TRBV20-1 and TRBJ2-4; TRBD2 matches 8 bases. The ends lost 3 bases at V and 11 bases at J; junction bases unmatched: 12. Germline V lookup: CDR1 DFQATT, CDR2 SNEGSKA (reference sequence). CDR3 length: 14 amino acids.

This clonotype was counted a few times. This chain joins TRBV20-1 and TRBJ2-7; 9 bases match TRBD1. Looked up from germline, CDR1 is DFQATT and CDR2 is SNEGSKA (reference sequence). Trimming cost V 0 bases and J 0 bases; bases outside gene matches: 3. CDR3 length: 15 amino acids. The CDR3 sequence is CSAREPGQGSYEQYF. The CDR3 DNA reads TGCAGTGCTAGAGAACCGGGACAGGGCTCCTACGAGCAGTACTTC.

The chain couples TRBV20-1 to TRBJ1-4; D is undetermined. The CDR3 is 14 amino acids. CDR1 is DFQATT and CDR2 is SNEGSKA in the germline V gene (reference sequence). V dropped 5 bases and J dropped 7 bases, with 17 bases sitting between them. CDR3 sequence reads: CSADPTGQLEKLFF. The CDR3 DNA reads TGCAGTGCTGATCCGACCGGTCAACTTGAAAAACTGTTTTTT.

In this sample, this clonotype turned up a few times. The rearrangement links TRBV21-1 to TRBJ1-5. TRBV21-1 is deemed a pseudogene. The CDR3 covers 15 residues. CDR3 sequence: CASSKKSGGNQPQHF. The CDR3 DNA follows: TGTGCCAGCAGCAAAAAATCTGGGGGCAATCAGCCCCAGCATTTT.

J is TRBJ1-2 and V is TRBV6-1, with a tentative D call TRBD1 (5 bases). CDR1 is MNHNS and CDR2 is SASEGT in the germline V gene. This CDR3 is 16 amino acids long. The ends were cut back, 2 bases at V and 4 bases at J, with 17 bases in the middle. The CDR3 DNA is TGTGCCAGCAGTGAATCTGTCTGGGCAGGGACCTATGGCTACACCTTC. Residues: CASSESVWAGTYGYTF.

A word on this clonotype: A junction end diverges from the germline sequence, so it may reflect a read error. The genes are TRBV7-2 and TRBJ2-2; 10 nucleotides line up with TRBD2. Per the germline V gene, CDR1 is SGHTA and CDR2 is FQGNSA. This CDR3 comprises 15 residues. CDR3 bases: TGTGCCAGCAGCCTAGCGGGGGCGTATACCGGGGAGCTGTTTTTT. Protein product: CASSLAGAYTGELFF.

Details on this clonotype: A read error may account for a junction end that differs from germline. The chain has TRBV7-2 and TRBJ1-1; TRBD1 agrees at 8 bases. Germline lookup yields CDR1 SGHTA and CDR2 FQGNSA. This CDR3 is built from 14 residues. The CDR3 sequence is CVSSRTGYNTEAFF. DNA for the CDR3: TGTGTCAGCAGCCGGACAGGGTATAACACTGAAGCTTTCTTT.

This clonotype has just a few counts. The chain links TRBV19 to TRBJ2-5; 11 bases line up with TRBD1. CDR1 is LNHDA and CDR2 is SQIVND in the germline V gene (reference sequence). V lost 9 bases to trimming and J lost 5 bases; unmatched junction nucleotides: 8. CDR3 length equals 14 residues. The CDR3: CASKGTGGSETQYF. As DNA, the CDR3 is TGTGCCAGCAAAGGGACAGGGGGGTCGGAGACCCAGTACTTC.

The chain has TRBV11-1 and TRBJ2-2; TRBD2 aligns across 12 bases. CDR1 and CDR2 from the germline V gene are SGHAT and FQDESV (reference sequence). The V gene end was trimmed by 5 bases and the J gene end by 2 bases; junction bases not matched to a gene: 6. The CDR3 contains 17 residues. CDR3 coding DNA: TGTGCCAGCAGCCATTTTGGACTAGCGGGAAACACCGGGGAGCTGTTTTTT. Its protein product is CASSHFGLAGNTGELFF. The entire variable domain, with the rest obtained from reference TRBV11-1 and TRBJ2-2, is as follows: EAEVAQSPRYKITEKSQAVAFWCDPISGHATLYWYRQILGQGPELLVQFQDESVVDDSQLPKDRFSAERLKGVDSTLKIQPAELGDSAMYLCASSHFGLAGNTGELFFGEGSRLTVL.

The genes are TRBV12-3 or TRBV12-4 and TRBJ1-1; no reliable D call. The CDR3 covers 13 residues. Trimming removed 5 bases at V and 11 bases at J, with 18 bases between. The chain's CDR3 is CASSPSLAPRAFF. CDR3 nucleotides: TGTGCCAGCAGTCCGTCATTGGCCCCGAGGGCTTTCTTT.

CDR3 DNA sequence: TGTGCCAGCAGTTTTTTCGGGGGAGCGGATACGCAGTATTTT. As protein: CASSFFGGADTQYF. This sequence joins TRBV27 and TRBJ2-3; D may be TRBD2 (6 bases). CDR1 and CDR2 from the germline V gene are MNHEY and SMNVEV (reference sequence). Trimming stripped 3 bases from V and 6 bases from J, with 13 bases between. CDR3 length equals 14 residues.

This chain connects TRBV24-1 to TRBJ2-1, with D tentatively TRBD2 (6 bases). Per the germline V gene, CDR1 is KGHDR and CDR2 is SFDVKD. Trimming stripped 5 bases from V and 0 bases from J, with 10 bases between. CDR3 length: 15 amino acids. DNA for the CDR3: TGTGCCACCAGTGGCGGGGCCCCCTCCTACAATGAGCAGTTCTTC. Residues: CATSGGAPSYNEQFF.

The rearrangement uses TRBV20-1 and TRBJ2-7; 10 bases fit TRBD1. From germline, CDR1 is DFQATT and CDR2 SNEGSKA (reference sequence). The CDR3 runs 13 residues. V dropped 6 bases and J dropped 3; count of bases not matched to a gene: 5. The CDR3 DNA is TGCAGTGCAAAGGACAGGGGGTACTACGAGCAGTACTTC. Translating gives CSAKDRGYYEQYF.

The CDR3 nucleotides are TGTGCCAGCAACACCAGACCCCATCCGGGCGCTGAAGCTTTCTTT. As protein: CASNTRPHPGAEAFF. V is TRBV27 and J is TRBJ1-1; D is ambiguous. Germline values: CDR1 MNHEY, CDR2 SMNVEV (reference sequence). The germline V and J ends were trimmed by 7 bases and 6 bases, with 21 bases remaining between them. The CDR3 runs 15 residues.

This clonotype was seen a few times. The chain carries TRBV2 and TRBJ2-6, with TRBD1 identical over 8 bases. CDR1 is SNHLY and CDR2 is FYNNEI in the germline V gene. V dropped 6 bases and J dropped 3; count of bases not matched to a gene: 4. This CDR3 is built from 15 residues. CDR3 region: CASRQGAGGANVLTF. For the CDR3, the DNA is TGTGCCAGCAGGCAGGGGGCTGGTGGGGCCAACGTCCTGACTTTC. Looking up the rest from reference TRBV2 and TRBJ2-6 gives the full variable domain: EPEVTQTPSHQVTQMGQEVILRCVPISNHLYFYWYRQILGQKVEFLVSFYNNEISEKSEIFDDQFSVERPDGSNFTLKIRSTKLEDSAMYFCASRQGAGGANVLTFGAGSRLTVL.

This clonotype was found a few times. The chain couples TRBV2 to TRBJ1-2; tentative D call: TRBD1 (6 bases). The V end was cut by 6 bases, the J end by 5 bases, with 13 bases between. Germline CDR1 and CDR2: SNHLY and FYNNEI. The CDR3 runs to 13 residues. The CDR3 is CASSRQELYGYTF. In DNA, the CDR3 is TGTGCCAGCAGCAGACAGGAGCTTTATGGCTACACCTTC.

CDR3 DNA sequence: TGTGCCTCACTGTCAGGCCTTATGAACACTGAAGCTTTCTTT. Amino acids: CASLSGLMNTEAFF. The chain links TRBV7-8 to TRBJ1-1; D is uncertain. The germline V gene has CDR1 SGHVS and CDR2 FQNEAQ. V was clipped by 11 bases and J by 0 bases, with 16 bases between them. The CDR3 loop spans 14 amino acids.